Listed here is a single TCR beta chain. This record belongs to a study of control samples from healthy donors and cancer patients. The assay was immunoSEQ multiplex PCR, and TCRdb's table has in-frame clones only and misses some. The sample yields fewer than 300,000 clones, approximately 80% seen once. Trimming removed 0 bases at V and 7 bases at J, with 9 bases between. The germline V gene has CDR1 SGHDN and CDR2 FVKESK. This CDR3 region has 13 residues. The source is a woman aged 60 to 75 with lung cancer. The V gene is TRBV14, the J gene TRBJ2-5; no clear D gene. The sample was PBMCs. CDR3 loop: CASSQDRLGTQYF. Here the CDR3 DNA reads TGTGCCAGCAGCCAAGACCGTCTTGGGACCCAGTACTTC.